This TCR beta chain was recorded in a study of cytomegalovirus exposure and HLA in healthy donors. The CDR3 sequence is 14 residues long. The ends were cut back, 2 bases at V and 3 bases at J, with 8 bases in the middle. Germline-derived CDR1 and CDR2 are MNHEY and SMNVEV (reference sequence). Primers for the PCR totalled 60 Vbeta and 13 Jbeta. The repertoire was sequenced with immunoSEQ multiplex PCR; TCRdb's copy has only in-frame clones and lacks some. Of about 95,000 clones listed, 80% to 90% are singletons. This clone was observed once. The material sequenced was PBMCs. The genes are TRBV27 and TRBJ2-1; D is possibly TRBD1 (6 bases). This clonotype was obtained from a man younger than 45 in good health and CMV-seropositive. DNA for the CDR3: TGTGCCAGCAGTTTAAGGACAGACTACAATGAGCAGTTCTTC. This sequence encodes CASSLRTDYNEQFF.